The 18 T cell receptor beta chains reported below all come from one sample, sequenced in a study of blood T cell repertoires in COVID-19. TCRdb's copy holds only in-frame clones and misses some; the assay was immunoSEQ multiplex PCR. The table includes over 250,000 clones, roughly 85% detected once. Sequenced material: peripheral blood. Receptors were obtained from a woman in her 70s with acute or convalescent COVID-19.

The chain uses TRBV6-5 and TRBJ1-1; tentative D call: TRBD1 (6 bases). With 8 bases removed from V and 1 base from J, the gap between germline ends came to 11 bases. The CDR3 extends over 13 amino acids. Germline V gene data show CDR1 as MNHEY and CDR2 as SVGAGI. The CDR3 spells CASYREGNTEAFF. CDR3 coding DNA: TGTGCCAGCTACAGGGAGGGGAACACTGAAGCTTTCTTT.

The chain carries TRBV30 and TRBJ1-1; 8 bases match TRBD1. Germline lookup yields CDR1 GTSNPN and CDR2 SVGIG (reference sequence). The J segment lost 3 bases and the V segment lost 7 bases, leaving 7 bases of the junction unmatched. CDR3 size: 13 residues. The CDR3 DNA reads TGTGCCTCGCAGGGGGCGCGGGACACTGAAGCTTTCTTT. It encodes CASQGARDTEAFF.

Concerning this clone itself: One junction end disagrees with the germline gene, perhaps due to a read error. The CDR3 is CASGNSMGIF. The CDR3 DNA reads as TGTGCCAGCGGTAACAGTATGGGTATCTTT. V is TRBV2 and J is TRBJ1-1; D remains ambiguous. The CDR3 is 10 residues long. Germline V gene lookup returns CDR1 SNHLY and CDR2 FYNNEI.

The chain uses TRBV10-2 and TRBJ2-1; 14 bases are a match to TRBD2. After removal of 4 bases from V and 0 bases from J, the junction contained 2 bases not matched to a gene. The CDR3 is made up of 17 amino acids. CDR1 is WSHSY, CDR2 SAAADI, per germline. CDR3 residues: CASSGTSGGSSYNEQFF. For the CDR3, the DNA is TGCGCCAGCAGTGGGACTAGCGGGGGGAGCTCCTACAATGAGCAGTTCTTC.

CDR3 sequence reads: CASSLTGGGYGYTF. In nucleotides, the CDR3 is TGTGCCAGCAGTTTAACAGGGGGTGGCTATGGCTACACCTTC. The chain combines TRBV28 with TRBJ1-2; 8 bases are shared with TRBD1. The junction had 3 bases not matched to a gene; V was cut back by 2 bases and J by 4 bases. The CDR3 consists of 14 residues. Germline-derived CDR1 and CDR2 are MDHEN and SYDVKM.

This sequence joins TRBV25-1 and TRBJ2-1; no clear D. Between the trimmed V and J ends, which lost 3 bases and 9 bases, there was a span of 18 bases. In germline, CDR1 is MGHDK, CDR2 SYGVNS. The CDR3 is made up of 15 amino acids. CDR3 in amino acids: CASSDHRLPLFEQFF. CDR3 sequence (DNA): TGTGCCAGCAGTGACCACCGACTTCCCCTTTTTGAGCAGTTCTTC.

The CDR3 reads CASGNSLNEKLFF. The CDR3, as DNA: TGCGCCAGCGGTAACAGCCTTAATGAAAAACTGTTTTTT. The rearrangement joins TRBV5-1 to TRBJ1-4; D not certain. V lost 7 bases to trimming and J lost 4 bases, with 11 bases between them. This CDR3 comprises 13 residues. Germline CDR1 reads SGHRS; CDR2 reads YFSETQ.

The genes are TRBV7-8 and TRBJ1-4; 8 bases map to TRBD1. V dropped 5 bases and J dropped 5; count of bases not matched to a gene: 7. Per the germline V gene, CDR1 is SGHVS and CDR2 is FQNEAQ. The CDR3 totals 15 residues. The CDR3 loop is CASSLGQGWNEKLFF. The CDR3 bases are TGTGCCAGCAGCCTCGGACAGGGATGGAATGAAAAACTGTTTTTT.

This clone was recorded a few times. The chain couples TRBV10-3 to TRBJ2-1; 14 bases map to TRBD2. The CDR3 runs to 14 residues. V was pared by 6 bases and J by 9 bases, with 4 bases of the junction left unmatched. Per germline, CDR1 ENHRY and CDR2 SYGVKD. For the CDR3, the DNA is TGTGCCATCAGGACTAGCGGGGGGGCGGGTGAGCAGTTCTTC. Its protein is CAIRTSGGAGEQFF.

J is TRBJ2-1 and V is TRBV7-8; a possible D gene is TRBD1 (5 bases). Between the trimmed V and J ends, which lost 0 bases and 10 bases, there was a span of 19 bases. The CDR3 is 16 amino acids. Germline lookup yields CDR1 SGHVS and CDR2 FQNEAQ. The CDR3 is CASSLARTRVGEEQFF. Here the CDR3 DNA reads TGTGCCAGCAGCTTAGCGCGGACCAGGGTAGGTGAGGAGCAGTTCTTC. Together with reference TRBV7-8 and TRBJ2-1, the CDR3 gives the full variable domain: GAGVSQSPRYKVAKRGQDVALRCDPISGHVSLFWYQQALGQGPEFLTYFQNEAQLDKSGLPSDRFFAERPEGSVSTLKIQRTQQEDSAVYLCASSLARTRVGEEQFFGPGTRLTVL.

The J gene is TRBJ1-3, the V gene TRBV18; possibly TRBD1 for D (5 bases). Deletions cut 3 bases from V and 0 bases from J, with 12 bases between. The CDR3 spans 16 residues. Per germline, CDR1 KGHSH and CDR2 LQKENI. DNA for the CDR3: TGTGCCAGCTCACCCCCGGGGGGTATCTCTGGAAACACCATATATTTT. Translation: CASSPPGGISGNTIYF.

This clone has only a few counts. The chain combines TRBV6-2 or TRBV6-3 with TRBJ2-7, with 8 bases that match TRBD1. V shed 7 bases, J shed 1 base, and the junction held 9 bases outside the gene matches. The length of the CDR3 is 15 residues. The V gene's germline CDR1 is MNHEY and CDR2 SVGEGT. CDR3 sequence: CASTPEWDRSYEQYF. CDR3 DNA sequence: TGTGCCAGCACCCCGGAGTGGGACAGGTCCTACGAGCAGTACTTC.

The J gene is TRBJ2-2, the V gene TRBV27, with D possibly matching TRBD2 (5 bases). Germline CDR1 and CDR2: MNHEY and SMNVEV (reference sequence). There are 16 residues in the CDR3. The ends were cut back, 6 bases at V and 4 bases at J, with 18 bases in the middle. The DNA for the CDR3 is TGTGCCAGCAGCCCCCGAGGGCTAAATCCCACCGGGGAGCTGTTTTTT. Translated, it gives CASSPRGLNPTGELFF.

The rearrangement joins TRBV7-9 to TRBJ1-1, with 8 bases matching TRBD1. Unmatched junction bases numbered 8, after V lost 4 bases and J lost 7 bases. The CDR3 runs 14 residues. Germline-derived CDR1 and CDR2 are SEHNR and FQNEAQ (reference sequence). CDR3 bases: TGTGCCAGCAGCTACACAGGGGGAACAGATGAAGCTTTCTTT. Its translation is CASSYTGGTDEAFF.

The chain joins TRBV4-1 to TRBJ2-1; TRBD2 is a possible D gene (6 bases). The V gene's germline CDR1 is MGHRA and CDR2 YSYEKL. The CDR3 loop spans 12 amino acids. The V end lost 5 bases, the J end lost 8 bases, and 10 bases lay between the germline ends. CDR3 protein: CASSGLRDEQFF. The CDR3 DNA is TGCGCCAGCAGCGGACTACGCGATGAGCAGTTCTTC.

The chain couples TRBV6-5 to TRBJ2-5, with D unresolved. Germline-derived CDR1 and CDR2 are MNHEY and SVGAGI. CDR3 length: 15 residues. The ends were cut back, 6 bases at V and 2 bases at J, with 16 bases in the middle. The CDR3 region is CASSLNRAAQETQYF. For the CDR3, the DNA is TGTGCCAGCAGCCTAAACAGAGCCGCACAAGAGACCCAGTACTTC.

This chain links TRBV29-1 with TRBJ1-1, with 8 bases fitting TRBD1. The CDR3 runs 13 residues. V lost 4 bases and J lost 3; bases outside the gene matches: 4. Per germline, CDR1 SQVTM and CDR2 ANQGSEA. The CDR3 nucleotides are TGCAGCGTTGTCAGGGGGCCAGACACTGAAGCTTTCTTT. This gives the protein CSVVRGPDTEAFF.

This sequence joins TRBV5-4 and TRBJ1-1; TRBD1 matches 7 bases. The CDR3 is 15 residues long. Germline lookup yields CDR1 SGHNT and CDR2 YYREEE (reference sequence). The V gene end was trimmed by 0 bases and the J gene end by 6 bases; junction bases not matched to a gene: 8. The CDR3 protein is CASSLVGRGSAEAFF. For the CDR3, the DNA is TGTGCCAGCAGCTTGGTGGGCAGGGGGTCGGCTGAAGCTTTCTTT.